Shown below are 11 T cell receptor beta chains from a single sample sequenced in a study of tumor-infiltrating lymphocytes in primary liver carcinoma. TCR beta cDNA came from roughly 0.45 ug total RNA, primed with a constant-region primer. Employing slightly modified ARM-PCR, three nested multiplex PCR rounds were run, and these gave rise to the TCR beta libraries. Running 10 cycles apiece, the first two PCR rounds relied on TRBV1-TRBV30 forward primers together with a C-beta reverse primer. Each CDR3 protein gets one entry after TCRdb re-called the multiplex PCR reads with MiXCR. This sample carries about 320,000 distinct CDR3 sequences, over 55% of them seen once, and the ten largest clones take about 8.4%. Extraction also yielded germline DNA, while blood RNA was obtained from unsorted whole blood. The sequenced material came from peripheral blood. The receptors shown here come from a man aged 35 to 55 with primary liver carcinoma and hepatitis B virus infection.

Remarks on this clonotype: A single base separates this from a much larger clone, so it may be a read error. The V gene is TRBV30, the J gene TRBJ2-1; 11 bases are a match to TRBD1. The germline V gene has CDR1 GTSNPN and CDR2 SVGIG (reference sequence). The CDR3 spans 13 residues. CDR3 bases: TGTGCCTGGGGGGACAGGGGGAACAATGAGCAGTCCTTC. This translates into CAWGDRGNNEQSF.

Many counts were recorded for this clonotype. This chain links TRBV29-1 with TRBJ2-2; a possible D gene is TRBD2 (5 bases). Trimming took off 3 bases at V and 7 bases at J, with 6 bases between the two ends. The CDR3 is made up of 11 amino acids. Germline CDR1 and CDR2: SQVTM and ANQGSEA. DNA of the CDR3: TGCAGCGTTGACCGGGACGGGGAGCTGTTTTTT. This encodes CSVDRDGELFF.

The chain employs TRBV7-8 and TRBJ2-7; D possibly corresponds to TRBD1 (6 bases). Trimming removed 3 bases at V and 8 bases at J, with 23 bases between. The germline V gene has CDR1 SGHVS and CDR2 FQNEAQ. The CDR3 length is 16 residues. The chain's CDR3 is CASSFLPDSPIAQQYF. As DNA, the CDR3 is TGTGCCAGCAGCTTTCTCCCGGACAGCCCCATAGCCCAGCAGTACTTC.

This clonotype was detected only a few times. This may be a read error: a much more frequent sequence differs by one nucleotide. The chain links TRBV7-8 to TRBJ2-2; tentative D call: TRBD1 (5 bases). This CDR3 has 15 residues. The V and J ends lost 5 bases and 7 bases respectively, with 17 bases between them. Per germline, CDR1 SGHVS and CDR2 FQNEAQ. CDR3 nucleotides: TGTGCCAGCAGCCACCGCAGGGCTCACATCGGGGAGCTGTTTTTT. Its protein product is CASSHRRAHIGELFF.

Remarks on this clonotype: Relative to the germline gene, one junction end is altered; a read error may explain this. This chain links TRBV12-3 or TRBV12-4 with TRBJ2-2, with 7 bases identical to TRBD2. This CDR3 spans 11 amino acids. The chain's CDR3 is CASSGNGELYF. CDR3 DNA: TGTGCTTCTAGCGGAAACGGGGAGCTGTATTTT.

Concerning this clonotype: At one of its ends the junction is not consistent with the germline gene, which may arise from a read error. This chain joins TRBV4-2 and TRBJ2-2, with 7 bases identical to TRBD2. CDR3 length: 12 residues. Germline values: CDR1 LGHNA, CDR2 YNFKEQ. The CDR3 protein is CASSHWGGEMFF. As DNA, the CDR3 is TGTGCCAGCAGCCATTGGGGGGGGGAGATGTTTTTT.

Many counts were recorded for this clonotype. The chain employs TRBV12-3 or TRBV12-4 and TRBJ1-2, with D tentatively TRBD1 (6 bases). The CDR3 length is 13 residues. The V gene lost 6 bases and the J gene lost 8 bases, with 16 bases spanning the gap. The CDR3 DNA follows: TGTGCCAGCAGCCCAGGGGCCCGACAGGGCTACACCTTC. Amino acid sequence: CASSPGARQGYTF.

V and J are TRBV12-3 or TRBV12-4 and TRBJ2-2; possibly TRBD2 for D (5 bases). CDR3 length: 13 residues. Trimming removed 6 bases at V and 8 bases at J, with 13 bases between. The CDR3 bases are TGTGCCAGCAGCACAGAGGGTGCGGGGGAGCTGTTTTTT. Residues: CASSTEGAGELFF.

As to this clonotype: This clone may be a read error of a much larger clone one base away. J is TRBJ2-1 and V is TRBV6-5; 11 nucleotides line up with TRBD2. In germline, CDR1 is MNHEY, CDR2 SVGAGI. CDR3 length: 16 residues. CDR3 DNA: TGTGTCAGCAGTTATCTAGCGGGAGGCTCCTACAATGAGCAGTTCTTC. It translates to CVSSYLAGGSYNEQFF.

The table lists this clonotype with a count of one. The CDR3 DNA follows: TGTGCCAGCAAGCCCGGGGACCGACCCTACGAGCAGTACTTC. Residues: CASKPGDRPYEQYF. J is TRBJ2-7 and V is TRBV12-3 or TRBV12-4, with D perhaps being TRBD1 or TRBD2 (5 bases each). The CDR3 sequence is 14 residues long. The V gene lost 7 bases and the J gene lost 2 bases, with 15 bases spanning the gap.

About this clonotype: This sequence may be a read error, since a much larger clone differs from it by one base. V usage is TRBV6-1 and J usage is TRBJ2-7, with D perhaps TRBD1 or TRBD2 (5 bases each). In germline, CDR1 is MNHNS, CDR2 SASEGT. This CDR3 region has 17 residues. Deletions cut 9 bases from V and 0 bases from J, with 24 bases between. The CDR3 DNA reads TGTGCCAGGAGGGCCGTAGGCGGGCAGGGAAGCTCCTACGAGCAGTACTTC. The encoded protein is CARRAVGGQGSSYEQYF.